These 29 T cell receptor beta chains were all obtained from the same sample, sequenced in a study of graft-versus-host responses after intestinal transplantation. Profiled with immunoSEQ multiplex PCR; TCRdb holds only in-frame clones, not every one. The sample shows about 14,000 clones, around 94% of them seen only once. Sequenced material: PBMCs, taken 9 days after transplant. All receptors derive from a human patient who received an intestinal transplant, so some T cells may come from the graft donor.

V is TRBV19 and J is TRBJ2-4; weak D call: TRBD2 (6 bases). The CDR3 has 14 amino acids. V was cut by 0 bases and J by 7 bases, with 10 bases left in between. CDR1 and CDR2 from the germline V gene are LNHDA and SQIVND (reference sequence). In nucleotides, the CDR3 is TGTGCCAGTAGTATAGAACCGGGGGAGAACATTCAGTACTTC. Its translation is CASSIEPGENIQYF.

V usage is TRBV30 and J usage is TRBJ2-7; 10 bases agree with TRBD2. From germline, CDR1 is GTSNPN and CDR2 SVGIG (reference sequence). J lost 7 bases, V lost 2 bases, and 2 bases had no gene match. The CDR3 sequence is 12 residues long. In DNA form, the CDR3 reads TGTGCCTGGAGTAGCGGGAGGGAGGAGCAGTACTTC. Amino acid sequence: CAWSSGREEQYF.

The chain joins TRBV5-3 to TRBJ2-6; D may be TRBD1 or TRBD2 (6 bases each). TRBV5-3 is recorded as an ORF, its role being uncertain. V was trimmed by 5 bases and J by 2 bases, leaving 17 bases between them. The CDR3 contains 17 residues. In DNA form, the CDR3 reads TGTGCCAGAAGGTCCCGGGGTGGGGGGCCTGGGGCCAACGTCCTGACTTTC. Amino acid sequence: CARRSRGGGPGANVLTF.

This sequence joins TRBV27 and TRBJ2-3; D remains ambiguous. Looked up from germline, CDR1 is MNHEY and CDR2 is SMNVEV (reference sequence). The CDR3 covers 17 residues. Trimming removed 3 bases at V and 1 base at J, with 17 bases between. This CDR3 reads CASSFASAVCRTDTQYF. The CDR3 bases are TGTGCCAGCAGTTTCGCCAGTGCCGTGTGTCGCACAGATACGCAGTATTTT.

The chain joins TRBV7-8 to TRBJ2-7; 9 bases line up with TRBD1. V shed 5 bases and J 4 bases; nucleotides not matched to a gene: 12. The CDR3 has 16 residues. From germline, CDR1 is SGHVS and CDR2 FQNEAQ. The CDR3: CASSLSTGGRIYEQYF. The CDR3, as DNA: TGTGCCAGCAGCCTCTCGACAGGGGGGAGGATATACGAGCAGTACTTC.

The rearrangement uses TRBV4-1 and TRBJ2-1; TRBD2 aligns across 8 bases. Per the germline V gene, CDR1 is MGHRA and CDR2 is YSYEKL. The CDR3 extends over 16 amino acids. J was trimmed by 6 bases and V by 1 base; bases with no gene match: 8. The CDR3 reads CASSQVSLAGPNEQFF. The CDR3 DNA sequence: TGCGCCAGCAGCCAAGTTAGCCTAGCGGGTCCCAATGAGCAGTTCTTC.

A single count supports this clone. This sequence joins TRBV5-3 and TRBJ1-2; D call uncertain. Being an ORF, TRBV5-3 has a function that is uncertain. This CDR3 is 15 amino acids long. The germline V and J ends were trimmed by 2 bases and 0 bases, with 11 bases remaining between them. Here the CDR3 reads CARSFRRNTNYGYTF. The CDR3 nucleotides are TGTGCCAGAAGCTTCCGCAGGAATACTAACTATGGCTACACCTTC.

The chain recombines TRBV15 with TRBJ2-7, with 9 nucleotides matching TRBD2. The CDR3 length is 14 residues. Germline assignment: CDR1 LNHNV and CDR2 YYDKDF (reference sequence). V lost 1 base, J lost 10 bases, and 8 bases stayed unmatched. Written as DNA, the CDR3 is TGTGCCACCAGCAGAGGGCTAGCGGGACCGGACCAGTACTTC. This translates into CATSRGLAGPDQYF.

Here the CDR3 reads CATSSRTEKSYSNQPQHF. CDR3 sequence (DNA): TGTGCCACCAGCTCGAGGACAGAGAAGTCTTATAGCAATCAGCCCCAGCATTTT. The rearrangement uses TRBV15 and TRBJ1-5; TRBD1 might be the D (6 bases). The ends were cut back, 5 bases at V and 0 bases at J, with 20 bases in the middle. Germline lookup yields CDR1 LNHNV and CDR2 YYDKDF (reference sequence). This CDR3 has 18 amino acids.

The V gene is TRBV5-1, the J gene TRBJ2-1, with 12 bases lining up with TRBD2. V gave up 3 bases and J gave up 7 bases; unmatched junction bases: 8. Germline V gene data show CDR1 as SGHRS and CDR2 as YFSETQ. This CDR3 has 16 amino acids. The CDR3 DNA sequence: TGCGCCAGCAGCTGGAGGGGACTAGCGGGTTCGAATGAGCAGTTCTTC. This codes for CASSWRGLAGSNEQFF.

CDR3: CASGFDRDGKTQYF. In nucleotides, the CDR3 is TGTGCTAGTGGTTTCGACAGGGACGGAAAGACCCAGTACTTC. The chain uses TRBV12-5 and TRBJ2-5, with 7 bases matching TRBD1. V lost 3 bases, J lost 6 bases, and 7 bases stayed unmatched. Germline V lookup: CDR1 LGHNT, CDR2 FRNRAP. The CDR3 extends over 14 amino acids. The variable domain in full, with the rest retrieved from reference TRBV12-5 and TRBJ2-5, is DARVTQTPRHKVTEMGQEVTMRCQPILGHNTVFWYRQTMMQGLELLAYFRNRAPLDDSGMPKDRFSAEMPDATLATLKIQPSEPRDSAVYFCASGFDRDGKTQYFGPGTRLLVL.

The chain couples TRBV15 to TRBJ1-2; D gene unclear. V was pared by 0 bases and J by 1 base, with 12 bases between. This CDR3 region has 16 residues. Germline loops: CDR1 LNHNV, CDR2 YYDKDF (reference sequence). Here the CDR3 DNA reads TGTGCCACCAGCAGAGATCATTCGGAGGTTAACTATGGCTACACCTTC. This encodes CATSRDHSEVNYGYTF.

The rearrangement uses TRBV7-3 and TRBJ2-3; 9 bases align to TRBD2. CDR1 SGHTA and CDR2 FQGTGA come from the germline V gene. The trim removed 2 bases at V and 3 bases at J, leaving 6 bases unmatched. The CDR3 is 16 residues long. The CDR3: CASSLWASGNTDTQYF. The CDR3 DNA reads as TGTGCCAGCAGCTTATGGGCTAGCGGGAATACAGATACGCAGTATTTT.

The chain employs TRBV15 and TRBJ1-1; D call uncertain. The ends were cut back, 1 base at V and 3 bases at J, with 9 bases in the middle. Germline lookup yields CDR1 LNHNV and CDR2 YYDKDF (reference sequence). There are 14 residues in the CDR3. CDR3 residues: CATSRVSRDTEAFF. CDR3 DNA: TGTGCCACCAGCAGAGTGTCCCGAGACACTGAAGCTTTCTTT.

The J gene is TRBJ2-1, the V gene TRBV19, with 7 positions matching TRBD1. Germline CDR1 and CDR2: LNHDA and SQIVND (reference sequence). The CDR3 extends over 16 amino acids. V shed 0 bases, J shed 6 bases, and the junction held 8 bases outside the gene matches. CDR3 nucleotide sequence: TGTGCCAGTAGTATAGATCTGGGGACAGTCCCCAATGAGCAGTTCTTC. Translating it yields CASSIDLGTVPNEQFF.

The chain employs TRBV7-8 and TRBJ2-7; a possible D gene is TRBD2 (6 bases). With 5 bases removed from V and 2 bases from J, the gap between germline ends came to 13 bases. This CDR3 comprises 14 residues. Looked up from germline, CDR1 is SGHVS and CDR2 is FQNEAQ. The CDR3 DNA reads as TGTGCCAGCAGCGCCCGGGACTTTCCCTACGAGCAGTACTTC. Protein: CASSARDFPYEQYF.

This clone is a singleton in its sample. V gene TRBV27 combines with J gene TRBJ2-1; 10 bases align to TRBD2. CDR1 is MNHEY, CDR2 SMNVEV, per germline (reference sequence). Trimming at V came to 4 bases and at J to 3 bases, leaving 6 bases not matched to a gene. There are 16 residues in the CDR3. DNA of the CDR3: TGTGCCAGCAGTTCGATGACTAGCGGGTACTACAATGAGCAGTTCTTC. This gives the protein CASSSMTSGYYNEQFF.

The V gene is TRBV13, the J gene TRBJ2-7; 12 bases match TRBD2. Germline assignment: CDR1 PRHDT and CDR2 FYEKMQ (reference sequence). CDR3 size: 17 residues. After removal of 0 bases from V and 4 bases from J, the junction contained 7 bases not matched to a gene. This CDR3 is CASSLGPSSGRAYEQYF. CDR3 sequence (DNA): TGTGCCAGCAGCTTAGGGCCGTCTAGCGGGAGGGCTTACGAGCAGTACTTC.

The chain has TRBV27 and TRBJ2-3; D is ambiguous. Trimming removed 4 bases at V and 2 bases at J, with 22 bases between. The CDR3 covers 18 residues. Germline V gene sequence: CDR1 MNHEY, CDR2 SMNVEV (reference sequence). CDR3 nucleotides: TGTGCCAGCAGTTCTACGTCGAGTGGGTCGGCGGCCACAGATACGCAGTATTTT. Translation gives CASSSTSSGSAATDTQYF.

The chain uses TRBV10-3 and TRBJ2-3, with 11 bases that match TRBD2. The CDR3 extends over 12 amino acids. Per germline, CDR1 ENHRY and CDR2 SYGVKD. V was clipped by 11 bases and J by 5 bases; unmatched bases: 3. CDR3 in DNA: TGTGCCTCAGGACTAGCGGGAGATACGCAGTATTTT. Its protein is CASGLAGDTQYF.

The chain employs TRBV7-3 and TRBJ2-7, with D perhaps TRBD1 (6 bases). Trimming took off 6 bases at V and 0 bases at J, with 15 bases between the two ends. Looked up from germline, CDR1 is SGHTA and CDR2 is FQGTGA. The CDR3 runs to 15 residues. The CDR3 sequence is CASSPDSLNSYEQYF. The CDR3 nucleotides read TGTGCCAGCAGTCCGGACAGCTTGAACTCCTACGAGCAGTACTTC.

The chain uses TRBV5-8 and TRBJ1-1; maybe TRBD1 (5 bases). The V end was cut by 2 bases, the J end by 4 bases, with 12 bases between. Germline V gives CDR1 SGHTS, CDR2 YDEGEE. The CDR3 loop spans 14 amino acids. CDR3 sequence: CASSFVWGGTEAFF. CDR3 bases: TGTGCCAGCAGCTTTGTATGGGGCGGCACTGAAGCTTTCTTT.

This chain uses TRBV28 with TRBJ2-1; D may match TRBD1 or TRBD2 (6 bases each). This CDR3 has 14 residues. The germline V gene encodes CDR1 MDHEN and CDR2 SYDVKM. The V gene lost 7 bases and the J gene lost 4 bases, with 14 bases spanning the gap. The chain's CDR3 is CASTSEGGYNEQFF. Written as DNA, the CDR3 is TGTGCCAGCACCTCCGAGGGGGGTTACAATGAGCAGTTCTTC.

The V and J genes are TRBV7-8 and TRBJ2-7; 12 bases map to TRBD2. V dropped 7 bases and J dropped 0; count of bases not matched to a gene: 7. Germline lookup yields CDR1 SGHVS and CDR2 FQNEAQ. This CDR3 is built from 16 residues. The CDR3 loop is CASTGTSGWSSYEQYF. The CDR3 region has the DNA TGTGCCAGCACAGGGACTAGCGGGTGGAGCTCCTACGAGCAGTACTTC.

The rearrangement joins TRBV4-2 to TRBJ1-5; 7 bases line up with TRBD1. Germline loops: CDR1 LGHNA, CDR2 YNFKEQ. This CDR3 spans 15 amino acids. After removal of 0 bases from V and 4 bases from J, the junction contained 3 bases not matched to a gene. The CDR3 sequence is CASSQEDRTNQPQHF. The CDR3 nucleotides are TGTGCCAGCAGCCAAGAGGACAGGACTAATCAGCCCCAGCATTTT.

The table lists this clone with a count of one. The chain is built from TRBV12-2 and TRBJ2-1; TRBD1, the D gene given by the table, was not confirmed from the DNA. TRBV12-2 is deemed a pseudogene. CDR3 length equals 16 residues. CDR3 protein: CASRRRRDRGCNEQFF. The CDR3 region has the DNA TGTGCAAGTCGCAGAAGGCGGGACAGGGGCTGCAATGAGCAGTTCTTC.

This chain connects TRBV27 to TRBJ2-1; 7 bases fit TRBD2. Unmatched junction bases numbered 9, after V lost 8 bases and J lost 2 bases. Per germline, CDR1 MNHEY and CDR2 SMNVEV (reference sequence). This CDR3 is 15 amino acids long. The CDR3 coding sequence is TGTGCCAGCGGCGAGGGGAGGGGCACCTACAATGAGCAGTTCTTC. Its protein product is CASGEGRGTYNEQFF.

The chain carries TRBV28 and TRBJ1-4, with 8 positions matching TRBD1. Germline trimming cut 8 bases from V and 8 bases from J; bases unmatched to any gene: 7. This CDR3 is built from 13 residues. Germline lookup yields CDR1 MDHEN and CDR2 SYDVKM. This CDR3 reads CASHTGGREKLFF. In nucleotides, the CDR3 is TGTGCCAGCCACACAGGGGGGAGGGAAAAACTGTTTTTT.

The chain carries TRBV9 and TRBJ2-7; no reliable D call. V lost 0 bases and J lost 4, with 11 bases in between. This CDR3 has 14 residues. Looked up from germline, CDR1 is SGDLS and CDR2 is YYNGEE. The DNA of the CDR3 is TGTGCCAGCAGCGTAGGAGGTTCGAGTTACGAGCAGTACTTC. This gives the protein CASSVGGSSYEQYF.